One T cell receptor beta chain is described in this entry. This clonotype was detected many times. This clone's antigen is unknown. It has no much larger one-base neighbor in the sample; base qualities were not kept. Reading the label with the study, this specimen's time point is: patch test 2, 6 weeks after DPC sensitization. The treatment or condition tag for this specimen amounts to: therapeutic diphenylcyclopropenone sensitization with weekly scalp DPC. At every patch-test visit, the blood draw took place before the patch test was put on. Patients were eligible if aged 18 to 70, diagnosed with alopecia and judged suitable for DPC therapy, and pregnant patients were excluded. Total RNA was isolated from unfractionated whole blood collected in Tempus Blood RNA tubes. These data are taken from a study of human T cells and chemical hapten exposure (dated by TCRdb to about 2021). Turning to the overall study: For sensitization, 2% DPC in acetone was applied to a roughly 2 cm by roughly 2 cm area of upper inner arm skin. Throughout the roughly 25-week study period, patients were also given weekly therapeutic DPC doses on the scalp. Patch tests used Finn chambers with 0.01% DPC on the upper back, scored after 6 days by International Contact Dermatitis Research Group standards. Alopecia areata with under or over 50% scalp involvement, alopecia totalis and alopecia universalis were represented in the patient cohort, which was mostly female. The libraries were sequenced as a pool, and the TCR yield per sample differed mostly because of small variations in library volumes within the pool. Peripheral blood TCR repertoire changes were tracked in vivo in alopecia patients during primary and secondary sensitization to the hapten diphenylcyclopropenone (DPC). Blood was sampled from patients pre-sensitization (week 0) and at 2, 6 and about 24 weeks after DPC sensitization. For TCR sequencing, blood came from about 29 alopecia patients at anywhere from one to four time points (pre-sensitization, 2, 6 and 24 weeks).

Per the germline V gene, SGHAT is the CDR1 and FQNNGV is the CDR2. V loses 5 bases, J loses 2 bases, and the germline ends lie 8 bases apart. The CDR3 runs 13 amino acids, cysteine and phenylalanine included. Of all the DNA, just the CDR3 is kept, 39 bases in frame from base 1. Library method: RACE. For sequencing, a NextSeq 500 was employed. Library preparation attached unique molecular identifiers to individual cDNA molecules for quantitative, reproducible TCR counting. For every blood RNA sample, sequencing covered both the TCR alpha and TCR beta chains. The authors' pipeline ran thus. The median number of TCRs per sample was over 95,000, ranging from about 23,224 to 690,600. The Decombinator software suite was used to annotate the V, J and CDR3 of the TCR reads. For the PS versus PT1 abundance plots, all samples were subsampled to the same number of TCRs (28,000). TCRs were defined as expanded if absent before sensitization and observed at least eight times at the 2-week time point. The public reads were reanalyzed by TCRdb: fastp trimming at Q25, MiXCR alignment, in-frame beta chains only. A single entry per CDR3 protein holds the most common genes and DNA from its merged rows. TCRdb assigned the V and J calls; the authors' analysis was not used. Counted in this sample were some 89,000 distinct CDR3 sequences; roughly a tenth of them appeared once. Approximately 2.5% of the sample belongs to the ten largest clones.

What the work shows at the level of the full study, not this receptor alone: All patients had alopecia, a presumed autoimmune disease, so their immune response might differ from that of healthy individuals. Significantly more large CDR3 similarity clusters were formed by expanded TCRs than by pre-sensitization or healthy control sets, consistent with antigen-driven responses. The number of PT1 expanded TCRs positively correlated with patch test score, significant at thresholds 8, 16 and 32 but not 4. Repeated subsampling changed both the strength of the expansion versus patch-test correlation and the threshold at which the correlation became significant. DPC sensitization did not change how many TCRs were above 1 in 1000 frequency, and no evidence was found of alterations in global repertoire structure.

Here the chain combines TRBV11-2 and TRBJ2-3; confidence is insufficient to name the D gene. The source is a woman in her twenties or thirties with alopecia areata. Some clones in this sample may be carry-over from other donors' samples. This sample comprised whole blood, obtained in connection with sensitization to the hapten diphenylcyclopropenone (DPC). In nucleotides, the sequence is TGTGCCAGCAGCCATTTTTACACAGATACGCAGTATTTT. Translated, it gives CASSHFYTDTQYF.